A selection of T cell receptor beta chains follows, all from one sample in a study of blood T cell repertoires in COVID-19. Profiled with immunoSEQ multiplex PCR; TCRdb holds only in-frame clones, not every one. The sample includes 100,000 to 150,000 clones, about 76% of them seen just once. The source material was peripheral blood. These receptors all come from a woman aged 55-75 years with active or convalescent COVID-19. Each CDR3 is given with its conserved first and last residue. The D gene is left open where the match is weak. Clone sizes are given selectively: once, few, many, or a class where the clone is expanded.

CDR3nt,CDR3aa,j_gene,v_gene,d_gene,abundance
TGTGCCAGCAGCACTTTAGGGAGTGCGGGCACCGGGGAGCTGTTTTTT,CASSTLGSAGTGELFF,TRBJ2-2,TRBV5-5,.,.
TGCGCCAGCAGCTGGACGGGACTCCTTAGCTCTGGAAACACCATATATTTT,CASSWTGLLSSGNTIYF,TRBJ1-3,TRBV5-1,.,.
TGTGCCAGCAGTGCGTCAGGCGAGCAGTACTTC,CASSASGEQYF,TRBJ2-7,TRBV28,.,medium-sized
TGTGCCAGCACAATGGGGCTGGGCGGGGAGCTGTTTTTT,CASTMGLGGELFF,TRBJ2-2,TRBV2,.,few
TGTGCCAGCAGTGGAGACAGGTGGGAGCTGAACACTGAAGCTTTCTTT,CASSGDRWELNTEAFF,TRBJ1-1,TRBV2,.,.
TGTGCCAGCAGTGGCGGGGAGACTAGCGGGGCAGATACGCAGTATTTT,CASSGGETSGADTQYF,TRBJ2-3,TRBV6-4,TRBD2,.
TGTGCCAGCAGCTCTTTAGGGGGGGCCGTTTTGAACAATGAGCAGTTCTTC,CASSSLGGAVLNNEQFF,TRBJ2-1,TRBV11-2,.,few
TGTGCCAGCAGCTCCGAGCGGGGGGGCGTCGAGACCCAGTACTTC,CASSSERGGVETQYF,TRBJ2-5,TRBV5-4,TRBD2,.
TGCGCCAGCAGCTTAACCGGACTAGCGGGGAACACCGGGGAGCTGTTTTTT,CASSLTGLAGNTGELFF,TRBJ2-2,TRBV5-1,TRBD2,.
TGTGCCAGCAGCGAAGAGACAGGGGCTGTATACGAGCAGTACTTC,CASSEETGAVYEQYF,TRBJ2-7,TRBV9,TRBD1,.
TGTGCCAGCAGCCGATCGACAGGTACAGATACGCAGTATTTT,CASSRSTGTDTQYF,TRBJ2-3,TRBV9,.,.
TGTGCCAGCAGGAATCGAGACAATCAGCCCCAGCATTTT,CASRNRDNQPQHF,TRBJ1-5,TRBV2,.,.
TGTGCCAGCAGTTTAGGTCTAGCCTCCTACGAGCAGTACTTC,CASSLGLASYEQYF,TRBJ2-7,TRBV27,.,few
TGTGCCAGCAGTGGTGAAGCGGGGAGTAATCAGCCCCAGCATTTT,CASSGEAGSNQPQHF,TRBJ1-5,TRBV2,.,once
TGTGCCTCCCGGGGGGCCTACGAGCAGTACTTC,CASRGAYEQYF,TRBJ2-7,TRBV6-6,TRBD2,.
TGTGCCAGCCGGACAGGGACGTCACCCCTCCACTTT,CASRTGTSPLHF,TRBJ1-6,TRBV6-5,TRBD1,.
TGTGCCATCAGTGAGCCTCTTCGGGGGGGGGAAGCTTTCTTT,CAISEPLRGGEAFF,TRBJ1-1,TRBV10-3,.,.
TGTGCCAGCAGTTTACAGGACTCTTCCTACGAGCAGTACTTC,CASSLQDSSYEQYF,TRBJ2-7,TRBV27,.,.
TGTGCCAGCAGCCACCTCCAGGGGGTCGGTGGTGGAAACACCATATATTTT,CASSHLQGVGGGNTIYF,TRBJ1-3,TRBV3-1/TRBV3-2,TRBD1,.
TGTGCCAGCAGGGCCCCGTTCTCTGGAAACACCATATATTTT,CASRAPFSGNTIYF,TRBJ1-3,TRBV6-6,.,.
TGTGCCAGCAGCTTTATCTCGAACACTGAAGCTTTCTTT,CASSFISNTEAFF,TRBJ1-1,TRBV7-3,.,.
TGTGCCAGCAGTGACCCCCGGGACAGGGAGGTCTGTGACACTGAAGCTTTCTTT,CASSDPRDREVCDTEAFF,TRBJ1-1,TRBV6-4,TRBD1,.
TGTGCCAGCAGCCCGAGCAGGGAAAATTCACCCCTCCACTTT,CASSPSRENSPLHF,TRBJ1-6,TRBV7-8,.,.
TGTGCCAGCATCCGATCCTCCGGGAACACTGAAGCTTTCTTT,CASIRSSGNTEAFF,TRBJ1-1,TRBV6-1,.,.
TGTGCCATCGGGGGCAGTGAGGGTAACTATGGCTACACCTTC,CAIGGSEGNYGYTF,TRBJ1-2,TRBV10-3,.,few
TGTGCCTGGACCGGGACAGGGGGGACTGAAGCTTTCTTT,CAWTGTGGTEAFF,TRBJ1-1,TRBV30,TRBD1,.
TGTGCCAGCAGCATACAGGGGACTAATGAAAAACTGTTTTTT,CASSIQGTNEKLFF,TRBJ1-4,TRBV5-4,TRBD1,.
TGTGCCAGTAGTATAGGTGGAGACACGCAGTATTTT,CASSIGGDTQYF,TRBJ2-3,TRBV19,.,.
TGTGCCAGCAGTGCCCTACAGTACACCGGGGAGCTGTTTTTT,CASSALQYTGELFF,TRBJ2-2,TRBV27,.,.